This T cell receptor (beta chain) was identified during a study of control samples from healthy donors and cancer patients. This CDR3 has 15 amino acids. CDR1 and CDR2 (germline): SGHRS, YFSETQ. Trimming shortened V by 1 base and J by 4 bases, and 15 bases separated the two germline ends. Method: immunoSEQ multiplex PCR; TCRdb's copy keeps in-frame clones and lacks some. This sample has about 160,000 clones, with roughly 94% found just once. Sequences were obtained from PBMCs. The chain links TRBV5-1 to TRBJ2-7; the D call may be TRBD1 or TRBD2 (6 bases each). The clonotype was recovered from a man aged 55 to 70 with colorectal cancer. The CDR3 loop is CASSLRGAQLYEQYF. CDR3 nucleotides: TGCGCCAGCAGCTTGAGGGGGGCGCAGCTATACGAGCAGTACTTC.